These 21 T cell receptor beta chains came from one sample sequenced in a study of blood T cell repertoires in COVID-19. Sequencing used immunoSEQ multiplex PCR; TCRdb keeps in-frame clones, though not all of them. The data show a few hundred thousand clones, around 90% seen once. The sequencing sample was made of peripheral blood. These receptor sequences come from a man between 65 and 80 years old with acute or convalescent COVID-19.

This clone is a singleton in its sample. The V call is TRBV6-2 or TRBV6-3, the J call TRBJ2-2; D remains unclear. The V gene lost 6 bases and the J gene lost 1 base, with 12 bases spanning the gap. The CDR3 sequence is 15 residues long. Germline V gene sequence: CDR1 MNHEY, CDR2 SVGEGT. CDR3 sequence reads: CASSPLPGNTGELFF. CDR3 in DNA: TGTGCCAGCAGCCCCTTACCAGGGAACACCGGGGAGCTGTTTTTT.

This clone was seen more than once but under ten times. The chain is built from TRBV9 and TRBJ1-5, with D possibly being TRBD1 (5 bases). Germline V gives CDR1 SGDLS, CDR2 YYNGEE. The germline V and J ends were trimmed by 0 bases and 6 bases, with 10 bases remaining between them. The CDR3 is 14 amino acids. Here the CDR3 reads CASSVDGAGQPQHF. CDR3 coding DNA: TGTGCCAGCAGCGTAGATGGGGCCGGTCAGCCCCAGCATTTT.

V is TRBV20-1 and J is TRBJ2-1; 11 nucleotides align to TRBD1. J gave up 7 bases and V 3 bases, and 5 bases lay outside the gene matches. The CDR3 has 14 residues. Germline CDR1 is DFQATT and CDR2 is SNEGSKA (reference sequence). The CDR3 DNA follows: TGCAGTGCTAGTCGCGGACAGGGGGCGAATGAGCAGTTCTTC. Translating gives CSASRGQGANEQFF.

The chain carries TRBV28 and TRBJ2-3; 7 positions match TRBD2. The CDR3 runs 15 residues. V dropped 6 bases and J dropped 6; count of bases not matched to a gene: 12. The germline V gene has CDR1 MDHEN and CDR2 SYDVKM. The CDR3 sequence: CASSRRSSGLDTQYF. In nucleotides, the CDR3 is TGTGCCAGCAGCCGCCGATCTAGCGGTTTGGATACGCAGTATTTT.

The DNA for the CDR3 is TGTGCCAGCAGCCCGGATAGCGATACAGATACGCAGTATTTT. Encoded protein: CASSPDSDTDTQYF. The rearrangement joins TRBV5-4 to TRBJ2-3; possibly TRBD2 for D (5 bases). Germline assignment: CDR1 SGHNT and CDR2 YYREEE (reference sequence). V was clipped by 4 bases and J by 3 bases, with 12 bases between them. CDR3 length: 14 residues.

The chain links TRBV7-3 to TRBJ2-7; 9 nucleotides agree with TRBD1. Germline values: CDR1 SGHTA, CDR2 FQGTGA. The CDR3 sequence is 14 residues long. J was trimmed by 2 bases and V by 3 bases; bases with no gene match: 2. The CDR3 loop reads CASSLDRGPYEQYF. CDR3 coding DNA: TGTGCCAGCAGCTTGGACAGGGGTCCCTACGAGCAGTACTTC.

The genes are TRBV5-4 and TRBJ2-7; maybe TRBD1 (6 bases). The CDR3 is 11 residues long. The V end lost 3 bases, the J end lost 7 bases, and 8 bases lay between the germline ends. The germline V gene has CDR1 SGHNT and CDR2 YYREEE (reference sequence). The CDR3 sequence is CASSYRDEQYF. For the CDR3, the DNA is TGTGCCAGCAGCTACAGGGATGAGCAGTACTTC. The whole variable domain, remainder taken from reference TRBV5-4 and TRBJ2-7, is ETGVTQSPTHLIKTRGQQVTLRCSSQSGHNTVSWYQQALGQGPQFIFQYYREEENGRGNFPPRFSGLQFPNYSSELNVNALELDDSALYLCASSYRDEQYFGPGTRLTVT.

CDR3 DNA sequence: TGTGCCAGCAGCCCAAGACTTCTCCCCTTCTACGAGCAGTACTTC. Translating it yields CASSPRLLPFYEQYF. The V call is TRBV14, the J call TRBJ2-7, with D uncertain. The CDR3 runs to 15 residues. The V gene's germline CDR1 is SGHDN and CDR2 FVKESK. V lost 4 bases and J lost 3, with 16 bases in between.

The chain joins TRBV12-3 or TRBV12-4 to TRBJ2-7; D might be TRBD1 (5 bases). This CDR3 spans 13 amino acids. Trimming shortened V by 7 bases and J by 6 bases, and 16 bases separated the two germline ends. As DNA, the CDR3 is TGTGCCAGCACTCAAAGGGGTTTCCGCGAGCAGTACTTC. Amino acids: CASTQRGFREQYF.

This clone was recorded a few times. The chain has TRBV7-8 and TRBJ2-6; possible D gene TRBD1, 5 bases. The V end was cut by 5 bases, the J end by 1 base, with 24 bases between. The CDR3 runs 20 residues. Germline V gene sequence: CDR1 SGHVS, CDR2 FQNEAQ. The CDR3 DNA follows: TGTGCCAGCAGCCTTACCTCCACTACAGGCCTAAATTCTGGGGCCAACGTCCTGACTTTC. Protein sequence: CASSLTSTTGLNSGANVLTF.

This sequence joins TRBV19 and TRBJ2-7; no firm D call. The CDR3 totals 14 residues. The germline V and J ends were trimmed by 0 bases and 6 bases, with 12 bases remaining between them. CDR1 is LNHDA, CDR2 SQIVND, per germline (reference sequence). CDR3 in amino acids: CASSIDLECCEQYF. The CDR3 region has the DNA TGTGCCAGTAGTATAGATCTCGAGTGTTGCGAGCAGTACTTC.

The chain links TRBV7-3 to TRBJ2-5; D may be TRBD2 (5 bases). Trimming removed 1 base from V and 5 bases from J, with 14 bases in between. Germline CDR1 SGHTA, CDR2 FQGTGA. The CDR3 runs to 15 residues. CDR3: CASSLIAGEGETQYF. DNA of the CDR3: TGTGCCAGCAGCTTAATCGCGGGTGAGGGTGAGACCCAGTACTTC.

This chain connects TRBV7-2 to TRBJ1-3, with 10 bases identical to TRBD1. CDR1 and CDR2 from the germline V gene are SGHTA and FQGNSA. Trimming cost V 5 bases and J 4 bases; bases outside gene matches: 2. CDR3 length equals 14 residues. The CDR3 is CASSDRGRGNTIYF. Written as DNA, the CDR3 is TGTGCCAGCAGCGACAGGGGGCGGGGAAACACCATATATTTT.

This clone was found once. The J gene is TRBJ2-5, the V gene TRBV10-1, with unresolved D. The CDR3 runs 15 residues. Trimming stripped 2 bases from V and 5 bases from J, with 15 bases between. Germline V CDR1 and CDR2: WNHNN, SYGVQD (reference sequence). CDR3 sequence reads: CASSENGYCGETQYF. CDR3 nucleotides: TGCGCCAGCAGTGAGAACGGGTACTGTGGGGAGACCCAGTACTTC.

The V call is TRBV6-2 or TRBV6-3, the J call TRBJ2-1; TRBD2 matches 7 bases. V lost 4 bases to trimming and J lost 4 bases; unmatched junction nucleotides: 7. The CDR3 is made up of 15 amino acids. Germline V CDR1 and CDR2: MNHEY, SVGEGT. The CDR3 spells CASSFGTTQYNEQFF. Written as DNA, the CDR3 is TGTGCCAGCAGTTTTGGGACTACACAATACAATGAGCAGTTCTTC.

To note about this clone: One junction end does not reproduce the germline sequence, and a read error may be involved. V usage is TRBV7-7 and J usage is TRBJ2-7; 8 bases map to TRBD2. Germline V gives CDR1 SSHAT, CDR2 FNYEAQ (reference sequence). This CDR3 spans 15 amino acids. CDR3 in DNA: TGTGCTAGCAGTAAAGCGGGGGACTCCTCTCACGAGCAGTACTTC. It specifies CASSKAGDSSHEQYF.

This clone showed up just once. The chain is built from TRBV2 and TRBJ1-1; D possibly corresponds to TRBD1 (5 bases). The CDR3 covers 14 residues. Germline V gives CDR1 SNHLY, CDR2 FYNNEI. V lost 10 bases and J lost 5, with 20 bases in between. In DNA, the CDR3 is TGTGCCACCCTCTCGGCGGGGGGACGGACTGAAGCTTTCTTT. As protein: CATLSAGGRTEAFF.

CDR3 protein: CASSQQMNTEAFF. CDR3 nucleotide sequence: TGTGCCAGCAGCCAACAGATGAACACTGAAGCTTTCTTT. The V and J genes are TRBV5-6 and TRBJ1-1; no clear D gene. V was pared by 4 bases and J by 0 bases, with 7 bases between. The V gene's germline CDR1 is SGHDT and CDR2 YYEEEE. The CDR3 loop spans 13 amino acids.

The gene calls are TRBV2 and TRBJ1-1; D is perhaps TRBD1 (5 bases). Germline values: CDR1 SNHLY, CDR2 FYNNEI. Trimming removed 10 bases from V and 3 bases from J, with 18 bases in between. This CDR3 is 14 amino acids long. Written as DNA, the CDR3 is TGTGCCACCTCGATCCTTGGGGGGGACACTGAAGCTTTCTTT. It translates to CATSILGGDTEAFF.

The chain carries TRBV29-1 and TRBJ1-3; no definite D call. There are 14 residues in the CDR3. V shed 5 bases and J shed 4 bases, with 15 bases lying between them. CDR1 and CDR2 from the germline V gene are SQVTM and ANQGSEA. The DNA of the CDR3 is TGCAGCGTTATGCCGGGAGGGCCAGGAAACACCATATATTTT. This encodes CSVMPGGPGNTIYF.

The rearrangement links TRBV7-3 to TRBJ2-1; 7 bases are shared with TRBD2. CDR1 is SGHTA and CDR2 is FQGTGA in the germline V gene. The CDR3 contains 13 residues. V dropped 5 bases and J dropped 8; count of bases not matched to a gene: 6. This chain's CDR3 is CASSPGGRDEQFF. In nucleotides, the CDR3 is TGTGCCAGCAGCCCTGGGGGGAGGGATGAGCAGTTCTTC. The full variable domain, completed using reference TRBV7-3 and TRBJ2-1, is GAGVSQTPSNKVTEKGKYVELRCDPISGHTALYWYRQSLGQGPEFLIYFQGTGAADDSGLPNDRFFAVRPEGSVSTLKIQRTERGDSAVYLCASSPGGRDEQFFGPGTRLTVL.